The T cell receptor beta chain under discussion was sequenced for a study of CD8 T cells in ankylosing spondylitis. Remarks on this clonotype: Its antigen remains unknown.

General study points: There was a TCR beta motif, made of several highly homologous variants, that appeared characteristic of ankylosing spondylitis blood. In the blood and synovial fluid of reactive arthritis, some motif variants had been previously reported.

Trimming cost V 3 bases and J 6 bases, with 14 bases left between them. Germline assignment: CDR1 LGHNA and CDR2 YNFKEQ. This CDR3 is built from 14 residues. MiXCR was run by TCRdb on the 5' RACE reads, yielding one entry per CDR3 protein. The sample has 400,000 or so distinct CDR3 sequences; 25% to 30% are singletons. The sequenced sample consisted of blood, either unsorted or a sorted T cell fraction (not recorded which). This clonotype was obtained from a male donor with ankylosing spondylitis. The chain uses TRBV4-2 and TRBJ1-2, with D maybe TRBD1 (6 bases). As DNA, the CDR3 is TGTGCCAGCAGCCACCCCGAGGGGGGGGATGGCTACACCTTC. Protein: CASSHPEGGDGYTF.